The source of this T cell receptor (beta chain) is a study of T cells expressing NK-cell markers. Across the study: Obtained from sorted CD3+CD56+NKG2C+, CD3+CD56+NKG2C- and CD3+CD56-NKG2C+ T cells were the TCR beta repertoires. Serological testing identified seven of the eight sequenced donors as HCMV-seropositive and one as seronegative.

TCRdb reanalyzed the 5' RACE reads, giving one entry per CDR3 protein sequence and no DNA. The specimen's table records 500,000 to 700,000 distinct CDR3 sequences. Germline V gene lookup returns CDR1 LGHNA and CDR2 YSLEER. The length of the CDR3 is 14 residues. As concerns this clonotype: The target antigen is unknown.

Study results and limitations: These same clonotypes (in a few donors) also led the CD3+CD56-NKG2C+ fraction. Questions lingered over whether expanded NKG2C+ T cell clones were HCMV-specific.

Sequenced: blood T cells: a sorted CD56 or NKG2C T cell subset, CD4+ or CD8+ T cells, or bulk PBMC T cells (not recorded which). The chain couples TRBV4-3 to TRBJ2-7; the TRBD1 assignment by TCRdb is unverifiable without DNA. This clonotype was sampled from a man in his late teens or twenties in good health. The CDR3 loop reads CASSHDRGYYEQYF.